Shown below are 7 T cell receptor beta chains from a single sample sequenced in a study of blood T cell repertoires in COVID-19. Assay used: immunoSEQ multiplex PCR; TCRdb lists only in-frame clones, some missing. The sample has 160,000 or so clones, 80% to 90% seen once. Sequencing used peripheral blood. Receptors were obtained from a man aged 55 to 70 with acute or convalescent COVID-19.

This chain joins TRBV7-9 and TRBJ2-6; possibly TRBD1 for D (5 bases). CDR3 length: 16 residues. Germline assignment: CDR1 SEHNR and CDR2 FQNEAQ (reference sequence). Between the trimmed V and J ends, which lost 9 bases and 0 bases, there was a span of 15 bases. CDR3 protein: CASRGPGASGANVLTF. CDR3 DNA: TGTGCCAGTAGGGGTCCGGGCGCCTCTGGGGCCAACGTCCTGACTTTC.

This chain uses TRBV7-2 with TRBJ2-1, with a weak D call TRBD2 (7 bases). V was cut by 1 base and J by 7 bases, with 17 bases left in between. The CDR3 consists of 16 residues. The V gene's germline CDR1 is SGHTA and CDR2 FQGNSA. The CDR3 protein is CASSLGWGGRANEQFF. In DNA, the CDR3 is TGTGCCAGCAGCTTAGGTTGGGGGGGCCGGGCTAATGAGCAGTTCTTC. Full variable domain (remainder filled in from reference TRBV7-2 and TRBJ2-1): GAGVSQSPSNKVTEKGKDVELRCDPISGHTALYWYRQSLGQGLEFLIYFQGNSAPDKSGLPSDRFSAERTGGSVSTLTIQRTQQEDSAVYLCASSLGWGGRANEQFFGPGTRLTVL.

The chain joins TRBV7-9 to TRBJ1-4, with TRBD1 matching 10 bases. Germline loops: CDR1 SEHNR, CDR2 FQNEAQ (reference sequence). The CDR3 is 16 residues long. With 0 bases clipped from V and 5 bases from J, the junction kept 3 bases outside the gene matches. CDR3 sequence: CASSLARDRGNEKLFF. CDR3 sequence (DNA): TGTGCCAGCAGCTTAGCGCGGGACAGGGGCAATGAAAAACTGTTTTTT.

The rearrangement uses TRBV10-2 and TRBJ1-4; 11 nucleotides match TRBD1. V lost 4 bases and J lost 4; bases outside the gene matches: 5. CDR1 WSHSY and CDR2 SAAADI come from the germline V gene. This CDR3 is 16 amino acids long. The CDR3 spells CASSGTGGVVNEKLFF. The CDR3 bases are TGCGCCAGCAGTGGGACAGGGGGCGTAGTTAATGAAAAACTGTTTTTT.

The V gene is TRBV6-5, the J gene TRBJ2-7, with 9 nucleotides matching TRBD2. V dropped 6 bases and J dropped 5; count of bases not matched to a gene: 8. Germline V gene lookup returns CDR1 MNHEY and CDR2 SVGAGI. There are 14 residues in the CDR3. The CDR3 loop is CASRLSSGMNEQYF. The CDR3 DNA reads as TGTGCCAGCAGACTCTCTAGCGGGATGAACGAGCAGTACTTC.

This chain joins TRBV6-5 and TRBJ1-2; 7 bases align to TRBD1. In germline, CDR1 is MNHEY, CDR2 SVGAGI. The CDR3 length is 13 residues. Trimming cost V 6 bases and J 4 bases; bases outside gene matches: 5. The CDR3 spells CASRPGTAYGYTF. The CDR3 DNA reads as TGTGCCAGCAGACCCGGGACAGCCTATGGCTACACCTTC.

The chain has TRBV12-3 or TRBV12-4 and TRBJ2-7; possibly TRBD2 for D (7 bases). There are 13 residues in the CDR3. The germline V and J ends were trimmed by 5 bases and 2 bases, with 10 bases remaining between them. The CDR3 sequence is CASSIGGPYEQYF. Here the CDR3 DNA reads TGTGCCAGCAGTATCGGGGGGCCCTACGAGCAGTACTTC.